This TCR beta chain was documented in a study of regulatory T cells in long-lasting Graves disease. This CDR3 is 16 amino acids long. CDR1 is SGHTA and CDR2 is FQGNSA in the germline V gene. The V and J ends lost 6 bases and 1 base, in that order; junction bases with no gene match: 9. Time point here: newly diagnosed GD, antithyroid drugs for less than 3 months. After RNA was extracted from PBMCs, the TCR library was made from it. Patients with Graves' disease were diagnosed by American Thyroid Association guidelines. Library construction for TCR beta used iRepertoire HTBI primers and Arm-PCR of CDR3 regions. TCRdb reprocessed the multiplex PCR reads via MiXCR and lists one record per CDR3 protein. Of about 540,000 distinct CDR3 sequences detected, roughly 13% appear once; the ten largest clones hold approximately 9.3%. The same data also contributed to another study, on T cells in Graves' hyperthyroidism and ophthalmopathy. As that study records: A set of HTBI primers served as the primers for a first-round RT-PCR of the TCR CDR3. Blood shared most expanded thyroid clonotypes above 0.001.

V is TRBV7-2 and J is TRBJ2-4; 7 bases are shared with TRBD1. This TCR was sampled from a man in his thirties or forties with Graves disease. Specimen: peripheral blood mononuclear cells (PBMCs), collected at new diagnosis, from a patient treated with antithyroid drugs. CDR3 DNA sequence: TGTGCCAGCAGACCGGACAGGTCGTGGGCCAAAAACATTCAGTACTTC. This sequence encodes CASRPDRSWAKNIQYF.